The next 18 T cell receptor beta chains were all read from a single sample in a study of blood T cell repertoires in COVID-19. Here immunoSEQ multiplex PCR was the method, and the copy in TCRdb shows in-frame clones only, minus some. The top ten hold approximately 0.8% of the sample, which has some 250,000 clones, roughly 90% seen once. Sequenced: peripheral blood. The receptors come from a woman aged 25 to 39 with acute or convalescent COVID-19.

V is TRBV6-2 or TRBV6-3 and J is TRBJ1-1, with D possibly matching TRBD1 (5 bases). Trimming stripped 2 bases from V and 7 bases from J, with 11 bases between. The CDR3 runs to 13 residues. Germline V CDR1 and CDR2: MNHEY, SVGEGT. CDR3 amino acids: CASSYGYGGEAFF. The CDR3 DNA follows: TGTGCCAGCAGTTACGGGTACGGGGGTGAAGCTTTCTTT.

The V gene is TRBV5-6, the J gene TRBJ1-2; a possible D gene is TRBD1 (6 bases). Trimming took off 3 bases at V and 4 bases at J, with 10 bases between the two ends. The CDR3 has 13 residues. CDR1 is SGHDT, CDR2 YYEEEE, per germline. CDR3 sequence: CASSWTDSYGYTF. Here the CDR3 DNA reads TGTGCCAGCAGCTGGACAGACTCCTATGGCTACACCTTC.

The J gene is TRBJ2-1, the V gene TRBV27, with 11 positions matching TRBD2. The germline V gene has CDR1 MNHEY and CDR2 SMNVEV (reference sequence). Trimming cost V 4 bases and J 6 bases; bases outside gene matches: 11. The CDR3 is 17 residues long. The CDR3: CASSSPLAGGLINEQFF. CDR3 nucleotide sequence: TGTGCCAGCAGTTCCCCCCTAGCGGGAGGTTTAATCAATGAGCAGTTCTTC.

The chain links TRBV5-4 to TRBJ1-1; D possibly corresponds to TRBD1 (5 bases). V dropped 0 bases and J dropped 1 base, with 7 bases sitting between them. The CDR3 is 14 residues long. Germline CDR1 SGHNT, CDR2 YYREEE (reference sequence). The CDR3 loop is CASSLVGQNTEAFF. CDR3 nucleotides: TGTGCCAGCAGCTTGGTGGGGCAGAACACTGAAGCTTTCTTT.

This clone appeared a few times. The genes are TRBV6-2 or TRBV6-3 and TRBJ2-3; perhaps TRBD2 as D (5 bases). The CDR3 loop spans 17 amino acids. Trimming removed 2 bases at V and 3 bases at J, with 18 bases between. The germline V gene encodes CDR1 MNHEY and CDR2 SVGEGT. CDR3 amino acids: CASSYRGLAIWTDTQYF. CDR3 nucleotides: TGTGCCAGCAGTTACCGGGGTTTGGCAATATGGACAGATACGCAGTATTTT.

The rearrangement links TRBV30 to TRBJ1-2; D perhaps matches TRBD1 (5 bases). There are 14 residues in the CDR3. Germline CDR1 reads GTSNPN; CDR2 reads SVGIG (reference sequence). The germline V and J ends were trimmed by 0 bases and 5 bases, with 13 bases remaining between them. The CDR3 nucleotides are TGTGCCTGGAGTGTCACAGGCTCAGTATATGGCTACACCTTC. Translation gives CAWSVTGSVYGYTF.

The chain joins TRBV27 to TRBJ1-2; a weak D match, TRBD1 (5 bases). The CDR3 has 17 amino acids. Germline CDR1 reads MNHEY; CDR2 reads SMNVEV (reference sequence). V was pared by 0 bases and J by 1 base, with 15 bases between. The CDR3 here is CASSLSVGGTYNYGYTF. CDR3 nucleotides: TGTGCCAGCAGTTTATCGGTTGGGGGGACCTATAACTATGGCTACACCTTC.

In nucleotides, the CDR3 is TGTGCCAGGAGCGGAAGGGCGGGGGAGACCCAGTACTTC. Protein sequence: CARSGRAGETQYF. The chain links TRBV21-1 to TRBJ2-5; the D segment call TRBD2 is taken from the table without a DNA check. TRBV21-1 is tagged as a pseudogene. This CDR3 spans 13 amino acids.

This rearrangement joins TRBV4-3 to TRBJ2-7; D may be TRBD1 (6 bases). CDR3 size: 15 residues. Trimming cost V 1 base and J 2 bases, with 12 bases left between them. Germline V gene lookup returns CDR1 LGHNA and CDR2 YSLEER. CDR3 sequence reads: CASSQVRDIAYEQYF. The DNA of the CDR3 is TGCGCCAGCAGCCAAGTCCGGGACATAGCCTACGAGCAGTACTTC.

The CDR3 region has the DNA TGTGCCAGCAGCTTAATTCCGGGACTTAATTCACCCCTCCACTTT. Its translation: CASSLIPGLNSPLHF. The V gene is TRBV11-3, the J gene TRBJ1-6, with D maybe TRBD1 (5 bases). Per germline, CDR1 SGHNT and CDR2 YENEEA. CDR3 size: 15 residues. The V gene lost 2 bases and the J gene lost 6 bases, with 11 bases spanning the gap.

This clone was seen a single time. This chain uses TRBV30 with TRBJ1-5; perhaps TRBD1 as D (6 bases). The germline V gene has CDR1 GTSNPN and CDR2 SVGIG (reference sequence). CDR3 length: 15 amino acids. Trimming left V 3 bases short and J 4 bases short, with 16 bases between. The CDR3 DNA sequence: TGTGCCTGGAGCTTACAGGGTCTATCAAATCAGCCCCAGCATTTT. Residues: CAWSLQGLSNQPQHF. The whole variable domain, remainder taken from reference TRBV30 and TRBJ1-5, is SQTIHQWPATLVQPVGSPLSLECTVEGTSNPNLYWYRQAAGRGLQLLFYSVGIGQISSEVPQNLSASRPQDRQFILSSKKLLLSDSGFYLCAWSLQGLSNQPQHFGDGTRLSIL.

The genes are TRBV5-4 and TRBJ2-5, with 10 nucleotides matching TRBD1. This CDR3 spans 16 amino acids. Trimming at V came to 4 bases and at J to 1 base, leaving 7 bases not matched to a gene. Germline CDR1 reads SGHNT; CDR2 reads YYREEE (reference sequence). The chain's CDR3 is CASSRLGDRGQETQYF. Here the CDR3 DNA reads TGTGCCAGCAGCCGTCTAGGGGACAGGGGCCAAGAGACCCAGTACTTC. The full variable domain, rest sourced from reference TRBV5-4 and TRBJ2-5, is ETGVTQSPTHLIKTRGQQVTLRCSSQSGHNTVSWYQQALGQGPQFIFQYYREEENGRGNFPPRFSGLQFPNYSSELNVNALELDDSALYLCASSRLGDRGQETQYFGPGTRLLVL.

This chain links TRBV6-2 or TRBV6-3 with TRBJ1-1; 9 bases are a match to TRBD1. The V gene's germline CDR1 is MNHEY and CDR2 SVGEGT. V was pared by 2 bases and J by 10 bases, with 14 bases of the junction left unmatched. This CDR3 region has 16 residues. The CDR3 region has the DNA TGTGCCAGCAGTTACACCCCAGGGACAGGGCCAGCGGGAGCTTTCTTT. Its protein is CASSYTPGTGPAGAFF.

The chain has TRBV29-1 and TRBJ2-1; 9 bases are a match to TRBD1. Germline lookup yields CDR1 SQVTM and CDR2 ANQGSEA. The CDR3 extends over 15 amino acids. The V gene end was trimmed by 6 bases and the J gene end by 0 bases; junction bases not matched to a gene: 6. The CDR3 nucleotides are TGCAGCGTAACGACAGGGGGTTCCTCCTACAATGAGCAGTTCTTC. It specifies CSVTTGGSSYNEQFF.

This chain joins TRBV12-5 and TRBJ2-1; 8 bases agree with TRBD1. The germline V gene has CDR1 LGHNT and CDR2 FRNRAP. The V segment lost 1 base and the J segment 5 bases; nucleotides outside the gene matches: 7. This CDR3 has 16 amino acids. The CDR3 loop is CASGLDPGTGDNEQFF. The CDR3, as DNA: TGTGCTAGTGGTTTGGACCCCGGGACAGGTGACAATGAGCAGTTCTTC.

The V gene is TRBV27, the J gene TRBJ2-3; 7 bases map to TRBD2. The CDR3 length is 17 residues. Germline loops: CDR1 MNHEY, CDR2 SMNVEV (reference sequence). J was trimmed by 0 bases and V by 7 bases; bases with no gene match: 13. This CDR3 is CASKLRAGASSTDTQYF. The CDR3 region has the DNA TGTGCCAGCAAATTACGTGCGGGAGCGTCAAGCACAGATACGCAGTATTTT.

The chain joins TRBV10-3 to TRBJ1-1; D call uncertain. This CDR3 region has 13 residues. The ends were cut back, 2 bases at V and 7 bases at J, with 11 bases in the middle. CDR1 is ENHRY, CDR2 SYGVKD, per germline. The DNA of the CDR3 is TGTGCCATCAGTGAGCAGGCCCGCAATGAAGCTTTCTTT. It codes for CAISEQARNEAFF.

This clone occurred once. V and J are TRBV10-1 and TRBJ1-1; maybe TRBD1 (5 bases). The CDR3 sequence is 14 residues long. Germline CDR1 WNHNN, CDR2 SYGVQD (reference sequence). V lost 4 bases to trimming and J lost 1 base, with 10 bases between them. Written as DNA, the CDR3 is TGCGCCAGCAGTGGACAGTTTCAGAACACTGAAGCTTTCTTT. It is translated as CASSGQFQNTEAFF.